This T cell receptor beta chain was found in a study of blood T cell repertoires in COVID-19. Study context: The origin of the acute and convalescent COVID-19 samples was the United States, Italy and Spain. PBMCs, B-cell-depleted T cells, or T cells were the source of the cDNA or gDNA that made up the material.

Per the original data handling: Amplifying reference gene primers gave estimates of nucleated cell counts. Produced via immunoSEQ multiplex PCR; TCRdb's table is partial and in-frame only. Clone size and the V and J calls come from that table; the DNA yielded D and trimming. The sample has about 72,000 clones, around 90% seen once. Trimming cost V 5 bases and J 4 bases, with 14 bases left between them. Germline V gene data show CDR1 as SGHTA and CDR2 as FQGNSA. The CDR3 consists of 15 residues. The genes are TRBV7-2 and TRBJ2-2, with D possibly being TRBD2 (6 bases). The sample consisted of peripheral blood. The TCR originated in a human donor in a cohort sampled during active COVID-19. Here the CDR3 DNA reads TGTGCCAGCAGCCCCTTGGCGGGGTTCACCGGGGAGCTGTTTTTT. Its translation: CASSPLAGFTGELFF.